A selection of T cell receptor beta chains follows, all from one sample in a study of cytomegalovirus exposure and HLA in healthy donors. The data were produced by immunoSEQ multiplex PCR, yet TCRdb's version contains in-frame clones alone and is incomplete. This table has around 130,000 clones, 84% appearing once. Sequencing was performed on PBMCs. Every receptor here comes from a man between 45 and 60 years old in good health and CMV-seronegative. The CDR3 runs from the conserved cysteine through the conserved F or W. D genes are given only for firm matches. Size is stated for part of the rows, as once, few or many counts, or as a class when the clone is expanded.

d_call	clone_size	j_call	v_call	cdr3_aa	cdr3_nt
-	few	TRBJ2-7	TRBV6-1	CASSEFTGSYYEQYF	TGTGCCAGCAGTGAATTCACAGGCTCGTACTACGAGCAGTACTTC
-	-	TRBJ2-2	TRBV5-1	CASSLAPGHTNTGELFF	TGCGCCAGCAGCTTGGCACCGGGACACACGAACACCGGGGAGCTGTTTTTT
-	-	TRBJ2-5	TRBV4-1	CASSQEQGLIQTETQYF	TGCGCCAGCAGCCAAGAACAAGGACTTATCCAAACAGAGACCCAGTACTTC
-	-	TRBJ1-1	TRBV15	CATSDIARTEAFF	TGTGCCACCAGCGATATTGCGAGGACTGAAGCTTTCTTT
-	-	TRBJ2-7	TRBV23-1	CASSYGENEQYF	TGCGCCAGCAGCTACGGTGAGAACGAGCAGTACTTC
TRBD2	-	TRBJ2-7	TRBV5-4	CASSPTSGVLYEQYF	TGTGCCAGCAGCCCGACTAGCGGGGTCCTCTACGAGCAGTACTTC
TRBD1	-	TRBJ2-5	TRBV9	CASSVGQGVYETQYF	TGTGCCAGCAGCGTCGGACAGGGGGTGTACGAGACCCAGTACTTC
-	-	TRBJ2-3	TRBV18	CASSPGASDTQYF	TGTGCCAGCTCACCGGGGGCGTCAGATACGCAGTATTTT
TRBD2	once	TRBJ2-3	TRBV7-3	CASSRGADTQYF	TGTGCCAGTTCACGGGGGGCAGATACGCAGTATTTT
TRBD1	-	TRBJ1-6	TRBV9	CASSPRTGGNSPLHF	TGTGCCAGCAGCCCCCGGACAGGGGGGAATTCACCCCTCCACTTT
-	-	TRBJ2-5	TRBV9	CASSVGGGAHQETQYF	TGTGCCAGCAGCGTAGGCGGCGGAGCACACCAAGAGACCCAGTACTTC
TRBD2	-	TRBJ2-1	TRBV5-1	CASSPQESGGYNEQFF	TGCGCCAGCAGCCCCCAGGAGTCGGGGGGATACAATGAGCAGTTCTTC
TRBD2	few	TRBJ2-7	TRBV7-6	CASSLAGTSGRWEQYF	TGTGCCAGCAGCTTAGCCGGGACTAGCGGTAGGTGGGAGCAGTACTTC
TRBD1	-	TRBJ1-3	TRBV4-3	CASSQLTGAGNTIYF	TGCGCCAGCAGCCAACTAACAGGGGCGGGAAACACCATATATTTT
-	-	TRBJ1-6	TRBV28	CASSNGGGFRSPLHF	TGTGCCAGCAGCAATGGGGGGGGCTTTAGGTCACCCCTCCACTTT
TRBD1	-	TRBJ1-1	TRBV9	CASSALTGTGGRGTEAFF	TGTGCCAGCAGCGCCCTAACAGGGACAGGGGGAAGGGGGACTGAAGCTTTCTTT
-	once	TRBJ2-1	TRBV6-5	CASSLIAAPYNEQFF	TGTGCCAGCAGTTTAATAGCGGCCCCTTACAATGAGCAGTTCTTC
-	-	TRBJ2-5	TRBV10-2	CASSEERAGTQYF	TGCGCCAGCAGCGAAGAAAGAGCAGGGACCCAGTACTTC
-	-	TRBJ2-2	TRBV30	CAFPGLNTGELFF	TGTGCCTTCCCGGGTCTGAACACCGGGGAGCTGTTTTTT
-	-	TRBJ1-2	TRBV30	CAWTSGAPYGYTF	TGTGCCTGGACATCAGGGGCTCCCTATGGCTACACCTTC
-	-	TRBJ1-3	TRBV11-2	CASSARDTLSSGNTIYF	TGTGCCAGCAGCGCTCGGGACACCTTATCCTCTGGAAACACCATATATTTT
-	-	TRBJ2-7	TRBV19	CASSIGTGSYEQYF	TGTGCCAGTAGTATAGGGACTGGATCCTACGAGCAGTACTTC
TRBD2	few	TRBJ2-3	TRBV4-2	CASSQPLTSGGPSTDTQYF	TGTGCCAGCAGCCAACCCCTGACTAGCGGGGGGCCTAGCACAGATACGCAGTATTTT
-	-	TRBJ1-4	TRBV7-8	CASSLVTTGGEKLFF	TGTGCCAGCAGCTTAGTCACAACCGGGGGTGAAAAACTGTTTTTT
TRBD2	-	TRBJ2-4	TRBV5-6	CASGVAGGLNIQYF	TGTGCCAGCGGGGTAGCGGGGGGGCTAAACATTCAGTACTTC
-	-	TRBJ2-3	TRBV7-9	CASSLFFFQSTDTQYF	TGTGCCAGCAGCTTATTCTTTTTCCAGTCAACAGATACGCAGTATTTT
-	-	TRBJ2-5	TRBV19	CASGEAPGTQYF	TGTGCCAGTGGCGAGGCCCCGGGGACCCAGTACTTC
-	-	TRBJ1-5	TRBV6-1	CASSEARGGNQPQHF	TGTGCCAGCAGTGAAGCGCGGGGGGGAAATCAGCCCCAGCATTTT
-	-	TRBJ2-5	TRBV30	CAWSLLGETQYF	TGTGCCTGGAGCCTACTCGGGGAGACCCAGTACTTC